This entry features one T cell receptor beta chain sequence. Antigen specificity is unknown. The data originate from a study of regulatory dendritic cells for organ transplantation. Study in general: On day 6, the dendritic cells were exposed to LPS. Findings and caveats of the study: Considerable individual heterogeneity was seen in alloreactive memory CD8+ T cells. Mature dendritic cells appeared to drive more memory CD8+ clonal expansion than regulatory ones.

The repertoire was sequenced with immunoSEQ multiplex PCR; TCRdb's copy has only in-frame clones and lacks some. The sample lists some 12,000 clones; about four fifths were seen once. Sorted subsets were CFSE-labeled and cultured around five days with allogeneic dendritic cells. The germline V gene has CDR1 SGHTA and CDR2 FQGNSA. Trimming took off 1 base at V and 2 bases at J, with 9 bases between the two ends. CDR3 length equals 15 residues. This clonotype originated in a human donor in good health. The sequencing input was naive CD8+ T cells from blood cultured with regulatory dendritic cells. Noted subset: CD45RA+ naive T cells. This chain joins TRBV7-2 and TRBJ1-5; D gene ambiguous. CDR3 in DNA: TGTGCCAGCAGCTTAGTACCAGAGGGCAATCAGCCCCAGCATTTT. Residues: CASSLVPEGNQPQHF.